These 15 T cell receptor beta chains came from one sample sequenced in a study of T cell repertoires in cytomegalovirus infection (dated by TCRdb to the late 2010s). TCRdb names Illumina HiSeq 1500 as the instrument used. TCRdb reprocessed the public reads (quality trimming at Q25 with fastp, clone calling with MiXCR) and kept in-frame beta chains. Rows with a matching CDR3 protein are joined into one entry that keeps the most common DNA and genes. The sample has fewer than 550,000 distinct CDR3 sequences on record, approximately 25% of them singletons. Of the sample, 13% is held by the ten largest clones. Sequencing was carried out using PBMCs. The receptors shown here come from a human donor in good health (CMV status not recorded). Some clones in this sample may be carry-over from other donors' samples.

This clonotype was counted ten times or more. In DNA, the CDR3 is TGTGCCAGCAGTTACTTCGCTAGGGGGCTGTTCTTC. It encodes CASSYFARGLFF. The V and J genes are TRBV6-2 or TRBV6-3 and TRBJ2-1, with TRBD1 matching 7 bases. There are 12 residues in the CDR3. CDR1 and CDR2 from the germline V gene are MNHEY and SVGEGT. Trimming at V came to 1 base and at J to 15 bases, leaving 6 bases not matched to a gene.

This clonotype turned up a few times. The V and J genes are TRBV19 and TRBJ1-1; no clear D gene. This CDR3 is 13 amino acids long. From germline, CDR1 is LNHDA and CDR2 SQIVND (reference sequence). Trimming removed 6 bases at V and 6 bases at J, with 14 bases between. CDR3 DNA: TGTGCCAGTAGAGTATCCGGCCGGCCTGAAGCTTTCTTT. It specifies CASRVSGRPEAFF.

This clonotype turned up a few times. V usage is TRBV20-1 and J usage is TRBJ2-4, with 8 bases aligning to TRBD2. The ends lost 3 bases at V and 6 bases at J; junction bases unmatched: 4. Germline V gives CDR1 DFQATT, CDR2 SNEGSKA (reference sequence). CDR3 length: 13 amino acids. Here the CDR3 reads CSASSGGANIQYF. DNA of the CDR3: TGCAGTGCTAGTTCGGGAGGGGCAAACATTCAGTACTTC.

This clonotype was detected ten times or more. This chain joins TRBV7-2 and TRBJ2-3; no definite D call. V lost 1 base to trimming and J lost 3 bases, with 5 bases between them. CDR1 and CDR2 (germline): SGHTA, FQGNSA. This CDR3 is built from 13 residues. The DNA for the CDR3 is TGTGCCAGCAGCTTAGTGGGGACAGATACGCAGTATTTT. It codes for CASSLVGTDTQYF.

The rearrangement links TRBV20-1 to TRBJ2-1; D is perhaps TRBD1 (6 bases). V was pared by 5 bases and J by 2 bases, with 16 bases between. Germline CDR1 reads DFQATT; CDR2 reads SNEGSKA (reference sequence). This CDR3 comprises 15 residues. Here the CDR3 DNA reads TGCAGTGCTTGCCCGGGGCAGGGGACCTACAATGAGCAGTTCTTC. Its protein product is CSACPGQGTYNEQFF.

The genes are TRBV20-1 and TRBJ2-7; 8 bases are shared with TRBD1. Trimming removed 6 bases from V and 4 bases from J; junction bases left unmatched: 14. The CDR3 consists of 15 residues. The V gene's germline CDR1 is DFQATT and CDR2 SNEGSKA (reference sequence). This chain's CDR3 is CSAPLPGQEYYEQYF. Written as DNA, the CDR3 is TGCAGTGCGCCACTTCCGGGACAGGAGTATTACGAGCAGTACTTC.

Ten or more counts support this clonotype. The rearrangement uses TRBV7-8 and TRBJ1-5; D gene unclear. V was shortened by 1 base and J by 5 bases, with 9 bases between the two germline ends. The germline V gene has CDR1 SGHVS and CDR2 FQNEAQ. This CDR3 region has 14 residues. CDR3 in amino acids: CASSLDGSYQPQHF. CDR3 DNA: TGTGCCAGCAGCTTAGATGGCAGCTATCAGCCCCAGCATTTT.

This clonotype was seen only a few times. The V and J genes are TRBV7-9 and TRBJ1-1; D is perhaps TRBD1 (5 bases). The length of the CDR3 is 14 residues. V gave up 2 bases and J gave up 5 bases, with 12 bases separating them. Germline loops: CDR1 SEHNR, CDR2 FQNEAQ (reference sequence). In DNA, the CDR3 is TGTGCCAGCAGCTTAATGGGGGATGATACTGAAGCTTTCTTT. Translating gives CASSLMGDDTEAFF.

The rearrangement joins TRBV12-3 or TRBV12-4 to TRBJ1-5; D might be TRBD1 (5 bases). The ends were cut back, 2 bases at V and 3 bases at J, with 11 bases in the middle. The CDR3 runs to 15 residues. CDR3 sequence (DNA): TGTGCCAGCAGTTTATCGGGGGGAGACAATCAGCCCCAGCATTTT. Its protein product is CASSLSGGDNQPQHF.

This clonotype was observed at least ten times. J is TRBJ1-2 and V is TRBV7-9; perhaps TRBD1 as D (6 bases). Trimming shortened V by 5 bases and J by 3 bases, and 16 bases separated the two germline ends. This CDR3 region has 15 residues. CDR1 is SEHNR, CDR2 FQNEAQ, per germline (reference sequence). CDR3 in amino acids: CASSPPRAGDYGYTF. The CDR3 DNA sequence: TGTGCCAGCAGCCCACCGAGGGCAGGGGACTATGGCTACACCTTC.

The V call is TRBV12-3 or TRBV12-4, the J call TRBJ2-1; no reliable D call. The CDR3 contains 15 residues. V was clipped by 7 bases and J by 0 bases, with 13 bases between them. DNA for the CDR3: TGTGCCAGCACCCCTCCAGCCAGCTCCTACAATGAGCAGTTCTTC. It yields the protein CASTPPASSYNEQFF.

The chain carries TRBV7-8 and TRBJ2-5, with TRBD1 identical over 10 bases. The CDR3 is 18 amino acids. The V gene's germline CDR1 is SGHVS and CDR2 FQNEAQ. The junction had 12 bases not matched to a gene; V was cut back by 2 bases and J by 3 bases. As DNA, the CDR3 is TGTGCCAGCAGCTTAACCGGGACAGGGGCCGACCTAAAAGAGACCCAGTACTTC. Translating it yields CASSLTGTGADLKETQYF.

The CDR3 DNA sequence: TGTGCCAGCAGAGGGGACAACTCTAATGAAAAACTGTTTTTT. This sequence encodes CASRGDNSNEKLFF. The chain employs TRBV2 and TRBJ1-4; D perhaps matches TRBD1 (6 bases). The CDR3 spans 14 residues. CDR1 and CDR2 from the germline V gene are SNHLY and FYNNEI. The V end was cut by 6 bases, the J end by 3 bases, with 11 bases between.

The chain carries TRBV29-1 and TRBJ1-2; D ambiguous. The germline V gene has CDR1 SQVTM and CDR2 ANQGSEA. Deletions cut 7 bases from V and 4 bases from J, with 16 bases between. The CDR3 extends over 13 amino acids. The CDR3 sequence: CSGYSLTSYGYTF. The CDR3 nucleotides read TGCAGCGGGTATAGTCTGACCTCCTATGGCTACACCTTC.

This clonotype turned up a few times. This chain links TRBV7-2 with TRBJ2-5, with D possibly TRBD2 on 6 matching bases. The V gene's germline CDR1 is SGHTA and CDR2 FQGNSA. V dropped 5 bases and J dropped 5 bases, with 18 bases sitting between them. This CDR3 spans 15 amino acids. This CDR3 is CASSPWTGEKETQYF. CDR3 nucleotides: TGTGCCAGCAGCCCCTGGACGGGAGAGAAGGAGACCCAGTACTTC.